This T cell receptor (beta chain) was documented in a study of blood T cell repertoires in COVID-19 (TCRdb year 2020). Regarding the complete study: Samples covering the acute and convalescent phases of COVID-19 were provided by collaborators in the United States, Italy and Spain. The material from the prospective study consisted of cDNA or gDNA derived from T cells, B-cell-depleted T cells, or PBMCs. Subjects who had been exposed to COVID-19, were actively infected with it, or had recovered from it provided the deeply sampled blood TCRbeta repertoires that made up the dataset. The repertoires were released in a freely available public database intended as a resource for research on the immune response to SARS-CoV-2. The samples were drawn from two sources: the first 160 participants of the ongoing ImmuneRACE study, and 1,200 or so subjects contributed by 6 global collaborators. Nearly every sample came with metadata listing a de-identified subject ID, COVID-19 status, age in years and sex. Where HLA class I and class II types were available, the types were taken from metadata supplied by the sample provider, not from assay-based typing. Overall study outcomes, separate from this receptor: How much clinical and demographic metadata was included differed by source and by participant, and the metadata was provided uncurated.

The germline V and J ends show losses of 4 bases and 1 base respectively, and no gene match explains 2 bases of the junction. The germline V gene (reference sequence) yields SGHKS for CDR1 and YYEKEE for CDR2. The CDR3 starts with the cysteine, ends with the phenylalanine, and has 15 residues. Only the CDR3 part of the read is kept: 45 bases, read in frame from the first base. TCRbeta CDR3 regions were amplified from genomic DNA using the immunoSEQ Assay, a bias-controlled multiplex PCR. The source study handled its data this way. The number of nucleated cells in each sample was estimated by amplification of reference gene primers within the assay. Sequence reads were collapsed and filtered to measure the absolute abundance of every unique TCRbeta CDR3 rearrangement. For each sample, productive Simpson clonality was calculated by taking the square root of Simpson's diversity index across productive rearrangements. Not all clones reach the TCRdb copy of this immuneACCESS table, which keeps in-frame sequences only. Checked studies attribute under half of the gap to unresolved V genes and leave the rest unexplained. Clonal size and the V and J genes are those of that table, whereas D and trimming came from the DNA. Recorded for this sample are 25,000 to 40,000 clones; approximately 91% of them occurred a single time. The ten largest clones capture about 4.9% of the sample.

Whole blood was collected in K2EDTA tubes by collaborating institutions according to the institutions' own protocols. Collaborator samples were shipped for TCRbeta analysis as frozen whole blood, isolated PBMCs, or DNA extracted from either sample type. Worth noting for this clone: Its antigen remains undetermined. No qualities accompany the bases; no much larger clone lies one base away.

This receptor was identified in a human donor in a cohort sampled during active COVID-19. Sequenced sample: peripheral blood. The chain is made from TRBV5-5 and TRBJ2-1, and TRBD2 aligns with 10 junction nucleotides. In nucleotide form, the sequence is TGTGCCAGCAGCCTAGCGGGAGAATCCTACAATGAGCAGTTCTTC. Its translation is CASSLAGESYNEQFF.